This T cell receptor (beta chain) stems from a study of blood T cell repertoires in COVID-19. The V end lost 2 bases, the J end lost 3 bases, and 17 bases lay between the germline ends. This CDR3 is 16 amino acids long. Germline V CDR1 and CDR2: MNHEY, SVGEGT. Clones were sequenced by immunoSEQ multiplex PCR, and TCRdb holds only the in-frame ones, with some missing. The sample holds around 30,000 clones, more than 70% seen once. The sequencing input was peripheral blood. The chain carries TRBV6-2 or TRBV6-3 and TRBJ2-7; maybe TRBD1 (6 bases). This sequence originates from a man older than 75 with active or convalescent COVID-19. In DNA, the CDR3 is TGTGCCAGCAGTTACCGACGTCAGGGGAAAGACTACGAGCAGTACTTC. This gives the protein CASSYRRQGKDYEQYF.